The subject of this entry is one TCR beta chain. The antigen is not known. The germline V gene encodes CDR1 SGHTS and CDR2 YDEGEE. Trimming took 5 bases from V and 5 from J; bases not matched to a gene: 14. The CDR3 runs 16 residues. Healthy controls were blood donors with median age about 60 years (range roughly 21-70) and 55% to 65% female. Sequenced by immunoSEQ multiplex PCR; TCRdb stores in-frame clones only, minus some. The sample yields about 12,000 clones, under 80% seen once. This specimen belongs to a study of somatic mutations in cytotoxic T cells in rheumatoid arthritis. Regarding the study as a whole: A largest CD8+ clone above 20% of CD8+ cells occurred in about an eighth of the 65 patients.

This TCR came from an older man in good health. The sample consisted of CD8+ T cells sorted from blood. The chain employs TRBV5-8 and TRBJ2-7, with 9 positions matching TRBD1. CDR3: CASRLIGTGRTNEQYF. CDR3 bases: TGTGCCAGCAGACTTATTGGGACAGGGAGGACGAACGAGCAGTACTTC. Supplemented by reference TRBV5-8 and TRBJ2-7, the full variable domain reads EAGVTQSPTHLIKTRGQQATLRCSPISGHTSVYWYQQALGLGLQFLLWYDEGEERNRGNFPPRFSGRQFPNYSSELNVNALELEDSALYLCASRLIGTGRTNEQYFGPGTRLTVT.